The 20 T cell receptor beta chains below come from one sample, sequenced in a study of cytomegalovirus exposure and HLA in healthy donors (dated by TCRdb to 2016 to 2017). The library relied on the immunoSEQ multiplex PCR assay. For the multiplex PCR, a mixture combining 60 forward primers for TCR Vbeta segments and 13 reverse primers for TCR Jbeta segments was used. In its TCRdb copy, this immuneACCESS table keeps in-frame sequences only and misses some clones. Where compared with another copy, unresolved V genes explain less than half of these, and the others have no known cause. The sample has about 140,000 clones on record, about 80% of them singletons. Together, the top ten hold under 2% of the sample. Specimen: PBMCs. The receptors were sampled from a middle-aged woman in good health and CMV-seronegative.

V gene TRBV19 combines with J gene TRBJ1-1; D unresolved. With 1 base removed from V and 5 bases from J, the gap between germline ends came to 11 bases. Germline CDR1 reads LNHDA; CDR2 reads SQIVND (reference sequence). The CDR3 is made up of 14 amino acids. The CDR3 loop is CASSIVSRGTEAFF. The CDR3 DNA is TGTGCCAGTAGTATAGTGTCCCGAGGGACTGAAGCTTTCTTT.

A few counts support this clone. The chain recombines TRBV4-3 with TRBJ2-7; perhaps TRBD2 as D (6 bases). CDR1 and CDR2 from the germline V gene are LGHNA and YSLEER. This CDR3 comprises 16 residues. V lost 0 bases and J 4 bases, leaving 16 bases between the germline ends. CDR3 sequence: CASSQEGRDREYEQYF. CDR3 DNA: TGCGCCAGCAGCCAAGAGGGGCGGGACCGGGAGTACGAGCAGTACTTC.

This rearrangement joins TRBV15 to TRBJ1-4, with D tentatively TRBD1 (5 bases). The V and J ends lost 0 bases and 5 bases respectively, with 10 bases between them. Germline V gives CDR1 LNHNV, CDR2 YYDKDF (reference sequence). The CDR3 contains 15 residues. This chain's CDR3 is CATSREGLQNEKLFF. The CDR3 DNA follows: TGTGCCACCAGCAGAGAGGGACTACAGAATGAAAAACTGTTTTTT.

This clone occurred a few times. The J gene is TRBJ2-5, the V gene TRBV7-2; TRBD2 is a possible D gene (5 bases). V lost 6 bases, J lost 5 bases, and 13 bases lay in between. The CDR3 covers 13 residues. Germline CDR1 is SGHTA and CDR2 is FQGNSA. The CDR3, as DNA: TGTGCCAGCAGACGGGGAGTCTATGAGACCCAGTACTTC. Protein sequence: CASRRGVYETQYF.

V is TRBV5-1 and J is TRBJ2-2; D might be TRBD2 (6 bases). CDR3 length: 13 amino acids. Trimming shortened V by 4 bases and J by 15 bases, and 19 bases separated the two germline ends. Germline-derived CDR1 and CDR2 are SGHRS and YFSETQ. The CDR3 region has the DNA TGCGCCAGCAGCACCACTCAGGGACTTGAGGTGTTTTTT. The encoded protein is CASSTTQGLEVFF.

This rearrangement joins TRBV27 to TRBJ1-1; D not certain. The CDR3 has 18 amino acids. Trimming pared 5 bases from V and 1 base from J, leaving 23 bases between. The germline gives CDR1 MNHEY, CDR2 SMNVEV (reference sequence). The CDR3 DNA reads TGTGCCAGCAGTCCTTCAGGAGGAGTCGACGGACCGAACACTGAAGCTTTCTTT. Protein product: CASSPSGGVDGPNTEAFF.

CDR3 loop: CATSRDWDRSNQPQHF. The CDR3 DNA is TGTGCCACCAGCAGAGATTGGGACAGGAGCAATCAGCCCCAGCATTTT. The chain joins TRBV15 to TRBJ1-5, with 8 bases lining up with TRBD1. Unmatched junction bases numbered 2, after V lost 0 bases and J lost 1 base. Germline CDR1 LNHNV, CDR2 YYDKDF (reference sequence). The length of the CDR3 is 16 residues.

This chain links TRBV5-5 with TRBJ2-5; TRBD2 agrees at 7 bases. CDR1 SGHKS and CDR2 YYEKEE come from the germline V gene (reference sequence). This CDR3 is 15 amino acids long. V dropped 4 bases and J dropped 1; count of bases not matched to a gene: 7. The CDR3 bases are TGTGCCAGCAGCCCACGACTAGCAGTCCAAGAGACCCAGTACTTC. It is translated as CASSPRLAVQETQYF.

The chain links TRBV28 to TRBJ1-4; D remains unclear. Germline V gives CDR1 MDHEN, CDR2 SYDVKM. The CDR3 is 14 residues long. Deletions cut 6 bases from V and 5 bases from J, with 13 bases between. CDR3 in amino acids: CASRLEESNEKLFF. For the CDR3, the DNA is TGTGCCAGCAGACTAGAGGAATCCAATGAAAAACTGTTTTTT.

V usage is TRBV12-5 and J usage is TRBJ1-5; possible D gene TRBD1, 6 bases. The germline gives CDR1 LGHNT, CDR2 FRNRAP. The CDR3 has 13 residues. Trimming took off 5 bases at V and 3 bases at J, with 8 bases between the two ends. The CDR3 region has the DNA TGTGCTAGTGGTACAGGGTTCAATCAGCCCCAGCATTTT. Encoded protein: CASGTGFNQPQHF.

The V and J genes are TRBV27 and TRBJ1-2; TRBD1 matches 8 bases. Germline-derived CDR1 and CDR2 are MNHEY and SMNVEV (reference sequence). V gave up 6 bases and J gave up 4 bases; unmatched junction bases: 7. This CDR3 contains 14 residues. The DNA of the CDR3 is TGTGCCAGCAGGGAAACCGGGACAGGCTATGGCTACACCTTC. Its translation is CASRETGTGYGYTF.

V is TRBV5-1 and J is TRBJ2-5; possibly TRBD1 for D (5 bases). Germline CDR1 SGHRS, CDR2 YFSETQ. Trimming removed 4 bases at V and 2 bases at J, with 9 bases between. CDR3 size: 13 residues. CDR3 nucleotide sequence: TGCGCCAGCAGCGCCCAGGGTCAAGAGACCCAGTACTTC. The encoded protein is CASSAQGQETQYF.

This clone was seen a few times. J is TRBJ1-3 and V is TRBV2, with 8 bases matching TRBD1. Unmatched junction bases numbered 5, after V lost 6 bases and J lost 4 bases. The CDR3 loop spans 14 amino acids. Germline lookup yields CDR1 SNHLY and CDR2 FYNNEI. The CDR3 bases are TGTGCCAGCAGCGGACAGGGCAGAGGAAACACCATATATTTT. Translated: CASSGQGRGNTIYF. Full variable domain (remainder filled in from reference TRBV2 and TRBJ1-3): EPEVTQTPSHQVTQMGQEVILRCVPISNHLYFYWYRQILGQKVEFLVSFYNNEISEKSEIFDDQFSVERPDGSNFTLKIRSTKLEDSAMYFCASSGQGRGNTIYFGEGSWLTVV.

Here the CDR3 DNA reads TGTGCCAGCAGCGCGACAGGGGGCAATGGCTACACCTTC. This gives the protein CASSATGGNGYTF. This chain connects TRBV9 to TRBJ1-2; 10 bases are shared with TRBD1. Trimming took 3 bases from V and 6 from J; bases not matched to a gene: 2. Germline assignment: CDR1 SGDLS and CDR2 YYNGEE. CDR3 length equals 13 residues.

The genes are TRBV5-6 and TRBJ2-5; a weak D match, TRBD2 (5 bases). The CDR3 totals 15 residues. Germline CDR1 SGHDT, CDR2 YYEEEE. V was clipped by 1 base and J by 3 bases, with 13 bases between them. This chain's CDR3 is CASSLFRIAKETQYF. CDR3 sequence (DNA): TGTGCCAGCAGCTTGTTTCGAATAGCGAAAGAGACCCAGTACTTC.

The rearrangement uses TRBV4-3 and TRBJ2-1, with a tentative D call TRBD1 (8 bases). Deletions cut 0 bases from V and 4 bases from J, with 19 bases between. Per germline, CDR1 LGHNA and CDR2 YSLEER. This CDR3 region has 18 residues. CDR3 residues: CASSQDQGASGRYNEQFF. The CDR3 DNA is TGCGCCAGCAGCCAAGATCAGGGGGCTAGCGGTCGATACAATGAGCAGTTCTTC.

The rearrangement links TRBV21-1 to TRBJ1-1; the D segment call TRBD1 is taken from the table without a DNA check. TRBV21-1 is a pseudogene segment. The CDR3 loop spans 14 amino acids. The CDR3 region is CASFRTGEMPEAFF. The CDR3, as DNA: TGTGCCAGCTTTAGGACAGGGGAGATGCCTGAAGCTTTCTTT.

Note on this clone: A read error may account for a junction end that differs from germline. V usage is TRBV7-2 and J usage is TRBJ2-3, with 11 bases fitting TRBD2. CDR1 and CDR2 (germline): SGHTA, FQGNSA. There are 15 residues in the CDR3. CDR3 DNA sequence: TGTGCCAGCAGGTTAGCGGGAGGGCCTCCAGATACGCAGTATTTT. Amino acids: CASRLAGGPPDTQYF.

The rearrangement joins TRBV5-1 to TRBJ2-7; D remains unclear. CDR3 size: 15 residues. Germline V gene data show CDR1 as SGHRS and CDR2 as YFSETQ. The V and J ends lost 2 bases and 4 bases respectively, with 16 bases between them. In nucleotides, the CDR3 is TGCGCCAGCAGCTTTGGGCCCTCTGCGACGTACGAGCAGTACTTC. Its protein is CASSFGPSATYEQYF.

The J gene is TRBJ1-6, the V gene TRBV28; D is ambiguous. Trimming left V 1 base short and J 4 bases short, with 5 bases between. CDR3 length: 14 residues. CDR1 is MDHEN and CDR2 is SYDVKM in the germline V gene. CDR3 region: CASSLSVYNSPLHF. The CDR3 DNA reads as TGTGCCAGCAGTTTATCTGTGTATAATTCACCCCTCCACTTT.